The next 22 T cell receptor beta chains were all read from a single sample in a study of brain T cells in children with intractable seizures. Clones were read by immunoSEQ multiplex PCR, and TCRdb kept only the in-frame ones, dropping some. This sample carries around 80,000 clones, around nine tenths of them seen once, and the ten largest clones take about 24%. This specimen was peripheral blood, taken at surgery. All receptors come from a girl between 2 and 10 years old with Rasmussen encephalitis and intractable seizures.

The chain joins TRBV6-2 or TRBV6-3 to TRBJ1-2, with D unresolved. The V gene's germline CDR1 is MNHEY and CDR2 SVGEGT. The CDR3 totals 13 residues. The V end lost 5 bases, the J end lost 8 bases, and 15 bases lay between the germline ends. The DNA for the CDR3 is TGTGCCAGCAGTGGCCGGCGGGGAGAGGGCTACACCTTC. Its protein product is CASSGRRGEGYTF.

The chain combines TRBV6-5 with TRBJ1-1, with D maybe TRBD1 (5 bases). This CDR3 has 15 residues. Trimming cost V 7 bases and J 2 bases, with 17 bases left between them. The germline V gene has CDR1 MNHEY and CDR2 SVGAGI. In DNA form, the CDR3 reads TGTGCCAGCACCGGTTCCGGGACCGGCAACACTGAAGCTTTCTTT. This gives the protein CASTGSGTGNTEAFF.

The CDR3 DNA sequence: TGTGCCAGCAGCACTAACCCGGATTTTGACGAGCAGTACTTC. It yields the protein CASSTNPDFDEQYF. V gene TRBV9 combines with J gene TRBJ2-7; D gene uncertain. This CDR3 contains 14 residues. Germline loops: CDR1 SGDLS, CDR2 YYNGEE. The V gene lost 4 bases and the J gene lost 5 bases, with 16 bases spanning the gap.

The chain joins TRBV9 to TRBJ1-2, with TRBD1 as a possible D gene (5 bases). This CDR3 region has 13 residues. V lost 1 base to trimming and J lost 3 bases, with 7 bases between them. Germline CDR1 and CDR2: SGDLS and YYNGEE. In DNA, the CDR3 is TGTGCCAGCAGCGTAATGACAGACTATGGCTACACCTTC. Amino acid sequence: CASSVMTDYGYTF.

The CDR3 loop is CASSWSLSPALAKNIQYF. CDR3 sequence (DNA): TGTGCCAGCTCATGGTCTTTGTCCCCAGCACTAGCCAAAAACATTCAGTACTTC. V is TRBV18 and J is TRBJ2-4; no clear D. V lost 5 bases to trimming and J lost 0 bases, with 20 bases between them. The germline gives CDR1 KGHSH, CDR2 LQKENI. CDR3 length: 18 amino acids.

The gene calls are TRBV6-5 and TRBJ2-1, with D possibly being TRBD1 (5 bases). The CDR3 has 14 residues. V gave up 8 bases and J gave up 4 bases, with 15 bases separating them. Germline values: CDR1 MNHEY, CDR2 SVGAGI. CDR3 DNA sequence: TGTGCCAGCGCAGCCGCCAGGGTTTACAATGAGCAGTTCTTC. As protein: CASAAARVYNEQFF.

This clone was seen a single time. This rearrangement joins TRBV19 to TRBJ2-3; TRBD2 aligns across 14 bases. Unmatched junction bases numbered 5, after V lost 8 bases and J lost 4 bases. This CDR3 region has 15 residues. Germline V CDR1 and CDR2: LNHDA, SQIVND (reference sequence). The CDR3 here is CASLGTSGSADTQYF. The CDR3 DNA reads TGTGCCAGTCTTGGGACTAGCGGGAGTGCAGATACGCAGTATTTT.

The V and J genes are TRBV30 and TRBJ2-1; D gene ambiguous. Trimming removed 5 bases at V and 5 bases at J, with 10 bases between. There are 12 residues in the CDR3. The germline V gene encodes CDR1 GTSNPN and CDR2 SVGIG (reference sequence). CDR3 in amino acids: CAWARRNNEQFF. CDR3 nucleotide sequence: TGTGCCTGGGCCCGTAGGAACAATGAGCAGTTCTTC.

The V gene is TRBV19, the J gene TRBJ1-4; 7 bases match TRBD1. The CDR3 is 15 amino acids. V lost 6 bases to trimming and J lost 1 base; unmatched junction nucleotides: 5. Germline CDR1 LNHDA, CDR2 SQIVND (reference sequence). The CDR3 sequence: CASRSGTVTNEKLFF. The CDR3 DNA is TGTGCCAGTAGGTCCGGGACAGTAACTAATGAAAAACTGTTTTTT. Full variable domain (rest looked up from reference TRBV19 and TRBJ1-4): DGGITQSPKYLFRKEGQNVTLSCEQNLNHDAMYWYRQDPGQGLRLIYYSQIVNDFQKGDIAEGYSVSREKKESFPLTVTSAQKNPTAFYLCASRSGTVTNEKLFFGSGTQLSVL.

The rearrangement uses TRBV6-1 and TRBJ1-1; 7 nucleotides match TRBD1. Germline lookup yields CDR1 MNHNS and CDR2 SASEGT. The CDR3 totals 15 residues. Trimming cost V 2 bases and J 6 bases; bases outside gene matches: 9. The CDR3 DNA reads TGTGCCAGCAGTGAAAGGCAAAGAGGGGGCCCTGAAGCTTTCTTT. Its protein product is CASSERQRGGPEAFF.

CDR3 protein: CAWQRASNTGELFF. CDR3 nucleotides: TGTGCCTGGCAACGGGCTTCGAACACCGGGGAGCTGTTTTTT. The V gene is TRBV30, the J gene TRBJ2-2; no firm D call. V was cut by 5 bases and J by 0 bases, with 10 bases left in between. Germline-derived CDR1 and CDR2 are GTSNPN and SVGIG (reference sequence). The CDR3 consists of 14 residues.

The rearrangement uses TRBV5-4 and TRBJ1-5, with D tentatively TRBD1 (6 bases). Trimming took 1 base from V and 6 from J, leaving 11 bases between them. The CDR3 sequence is 14 residues long. CDR1 SGHNT and CDR2 YYREEE come from the germline V gene (reference sequence). The CDR3 DNA follows: TGTGCCAGCAGCTTGACCCCACAGGGTCAGCCCCAGCATTTT. This sequence encodes CASSLTPQGQPQHF. Supplemented by reference TRBV5-4 and TRBJ1-5, the full variable domain reads ETGVTQSPTHLIKTRGQQVTLRCSSQSGHNTVSWYQQALGQGPQFIFQYYREEENGRGNFPPRFSGLQFPNYSSELNVNALELDDSALYLCASSLTPQGQPQHFGDGTRLSIL.

The genes are TRBV6-4 and TRBJ2-3; 9 nucleotides match TRBD1. Germline V lookup: CDR1 MRHNA, CDR2 SNTAGT. The CDR3 is 20 residues long. The J segment lost 0 bases and the V segment lost 0 bases, leaving 13 bases of the junction unmatched. CDR3 residues: CASSDSKPVRTGESTDTQYF. In DNA, the CDR3 is TGTGCCAGCAGTGACTCAAAACCGGTCAGGACAGGGGAAAGCACAGATACGCAGTATTTT.

The rearrangement joins TRBV2 to TRBJ2-1; D is possibly TRBD1 or TRBD2 (5 bases each). The CDR3 is made up of 15 amino acids. In germline, CDR1 is SNHLY, CDR2 FYNNEI. Trimming removed 6 bases at V and 0 bases at J, with 12 bases between. The CDR3: CASRPGTGSYNEQFF. CDR3 DNA sequence: TGTGCCAGCAGACCTGGGACGGGCTCCTACAATGAGCAGTTCTTC.

V is TRBV19 and J is TRBJ1-5; D remains ambiguous. CDR1 is LNHDA and CDR2 is SQIVND in the germline V gene (reference sequence). The CDR3 has 13 amino acids. The germline V and J ends were trimmed by 5 bases and 6 bases, with 11 bases remaining between them. CDR3 DNA sequence: TGTGCCAGTAGTCGAGGTAAGAGTCAGCCCCAGCATTTT. This codes for CASSRGKSQPQHF.

The chain has TRBV27 and TRBJ1-6; D uncertain. V lost 6 bases and J lost 8, with 14 bases in between. The CDR3 is 14 amino acids. The germline CDR1 and CDR2 sequences are MNHEY and SMNVEV (reference sequence). CDR3 amino acids: CASRPRQVYSPLHF. The CDR3 coding sequence is TGTGCCAGCAGGCCCAGGCAGGTCTATTCACCCCTCCACTTT.

The CDR3 loop is CASSQGLQPQHF. CDR3 nucleotides: TGTGCCAGCAGCCAAGGTCTACAGCCCCAGCATTTT. The genes are TRBV3-1 (or the pseudogene TRBV3-2) and TRBJ1-5; the D is unclear. CDR3 length: 12 amino acids. Trimming pared 1 base from V and 7 bases from J, leaving 5 bases between. Germline V gene lookup returns CDR1 LGHDT and CDR2 YNNKEL (reference sequence).

The chain couples TRBV25-1 to TRBJ1-1, with D unclear. The CDR3 has 13 amino acids. V dropped 8 bases and J dropped 1 base, with 11 bases sitting between them. Germline V gene lookup returns CDR1 MGHDK and CDR2 SYGVNS. CDR3: CASLGGENTEAFF. The CDR3 DNA is TGTGCCAGCCTAGGTGGTGAGAACACTGAAGCTTTCTTT. The full variable domain, with the rest looked up from reference TRBV25-1 and TRBJ1-1, is EADIYQTPRYLVIGTGKKITLECSQTMGHDKMYWYQQDPGMELHLIHYSYGVNSTEKGDLSSESTVSRIRTEHFPLTLESARPSHTSQYLCASLGGENTEAFFGQGTRLTVV.

The J gene is TRBJ1-1, the V gene TRBV28; the D gene is possibly TRBD1 (5 bases). The CDR3 loop spans 14 amino acids. Germline V lookup: CDR1 MDHEN, CDR2 SYDVKM. Trimming stripped 3 bases from V and 6 bases from J, with 14 bases between. The CDR3 nucleotides read TGTGCCAGCAGTTTGGGCAGGGACGATGCTGAAGCTTTCTTT. Protein: CASSLGRDDAEAFF.

CDR3 loop: CASRGRGRYSNQPQHF. The CDR3 nucleotides read TGTGCCAGCAGGGGCAGGGGCCGATATAGCAATCAGCCCCAGCATTTT. The rearrangement uses TRBV2 and TRBJ1-5; perhaps TRBD1 as D (6 bases). The length of the CDR3 is 16 residues. Germline V gives CDR1 SNHLY, CDR2 FYNNEI. The V end lost 6 bases, the J end lost 0 bases, and 15 bases lay between the germline ends.

The V call is TRBV7-2, the J call TRBJ2-7; 12 nucleotides align to TRBD2. The CDR3 loop spans 19 amino acids. J lost 3 bases, V lost 5 bases, and 17 bases had no gene match. Germline V gives CDR1 SGHTA, CDR2 FQGNSA. CDR3 residues: CASSPRQPLRTSGIYEQYF. The CDR3 DNA reads TGTGCCAGCAGCCCTCGACAACCATTAAGGACTAGCGGGATCTACGAGCAGTACTTC.

V is TRBV11-2 and J is TRBJ1-1; D gene ambiguous. The CDR3 loop spans 14 amino acids. Trimming cost V 6 bases and J 4 bases, with 15 bases left between them. The germline V gene encodes CDR1 SGHAT and CDR2 FQNNGV. DNA of the CDR3: TGTGCCAGCAGGAGGCAGGAAATGGTCACTGAAGCTTTCTTT. It translates to CASRRQEMVTEAFF.